Below, 19 T cell receptor beta chains from the same sample are listed, as sequenced in a study of cytomegalovirus exposure and HLA in healthy donors. Use of 60 Vbeta and 13 Jbeta primers characterized the PCR. Sequencing used immunoSEQ multiplex PCR; TCRdb keeps in-frame clones, though not all of them. The table has 90,000 to 150,000 clones, 70% to 85% seen once. Sequenced: PBMCs. These receptors all come from a man aged 45-65 years in good health and CMV-seropositive.

The chain uses TRBV6-4 and TRBJ2-1; no firm D call. Trimming pared 2 bases from V and 7 bases from J, leaving 18 bases between. CDR3 length equals 16 residues. Per the germline V gene, CDR1 is MRHNA and CDR2 is SNTAGT. Written as DNA, the CDR3 is TGTGCCAGCAGTGACAGGTCAGGCCCTTTGAAGAATGAGCAGTTCTTC. As protein: CASSDRSGPLKNEQFF.

The rearrangement uses TRBV10-2 and TRBJ2-1; TRBD2 agrees at 7 bases. J gave up 0 bases and V 3 bases, and 8 bases lay outside the gene matches. The germline CDR1 and CDR2 sequences are WSHSY and SAAADI. The CDR3 length is 17 residues. CDR3 protein: CASSDPGRGSSYNEQFF. The CDR3 coding sequence is TGCGCCAGCAGTGATCCAGGTCGCGGGAGCTCCTACAATGAGCAGTTCTTC.

The rearrangement uses TRBV9 and TRBJ2-1, with 7 bases aligning to TRBD2. Germline V lookup: CDR1 SGDLS, CDR2 YYNGEE. There are 16 residues in the CDR3. The J segment lost 4 bases and the V segment lost 0 bases, leaving 7 bases of the junction unmatched. The CDR3 bases are TGTGCCAGCAGCGTAGGTCCTAGCGGAAAGTACAATGAGCAGTTCTTC. Translation: CASSVGPSGKYNEQFF.

The chain carries TRBV6-5 and TRBJ2-5; maybe TRBD1 (6 bases). The germline CDR1 and CDR2 sequences are MNHEY and SVGAGI. The V gene lost 6 bases and the J gene lost 3 bases, with 11 bases spanning the gap. CDR3 length equals 13 residues. The CDR3 region has the DNA TGTGCCAGCAGGGACAGTCACAAAGAGACCCAGTACTTC. Translating it yields CASRDSHKETQYF.

The rearrangement links TRBV19 to TRBJ1-1, with 9 positions matching TRBD1. CDR1 and CDR2 from the germline V gene are LNHDA and SQIVND (reference sequence). J gave up 1 base and V 9 bases, and 3 bases lay outside the gene matches. The CDR3 contains 13 residues. The CDR3 sequence: CASGTGRNTEAFF. CDR3 sequence (DNA): TGTGCCAGCGGGACAGGGCGGAACACTGAAGCTTTCTTT.

The chain recombines TRBV12-5 with TRBJ1-5, with 10 bases matching TRBD1. Germline CDR1 reads LGHNT; CDR2 reads FRNRAP. V gave up 7 bases and J gave up 2 bases; unmatched junction bases: 17. There are 19 residues in the CDR3. CDR3: CASAETVGQGTLRNQPQHF. The CDR3 nucleotides read TGTGCTAGTGCCGAAACTGTGGGACAGGGGACCCTCCGCAATCAGCCCCAGCATTTT.

Concerning this clone itself: Relative to the germline gene, one junction end is altered; a read error may explain this. Within the sample, other DNA sequences also encode this same CDR3. The rearrangement joins TRBV6-6 to TRBJ1-6, with D possibly TRBD1 on 6 matching bases. Germline assignment: CDR1 MNHNY and CDR2 SVGAGI (reference sequence). The CDR3 has 15 amino acids. The CDR3 DNA reads TGTGCCAGCATAAGTCAGGGGAACTTTAATTCCCCCCTCCACTTT. This translates into CASISQGNFNSPLHF.

V and J are TRBV5-4 and TRBJ2-1; a possible D gene is TRBD2 (5 bases). V shed 1 base and J shed 8 bases, with 13 bases lying between them. The CDR3 spans 14 residues. From germline, CDR1 is SGHNT and CDR2 YYREEE (reference sequence). In nucleotides, the CDR3 is TGTGCCAGCAGCTTGCCCGGGAAGACGGATGAGCAGTTCTTC. Encoded protein: CASSLPGKTDEQFF.

The rearrangement links TRBV6-5 to TRBJ2-5; possible D gene TRBD2, 6 bases. V lost 11 bases to trimming and J lost 3 bases, with 7 bases between them. This CDR3 has 10 residues. Germline values: CDR1 MNHEY, CDR2 SVGAGI. The CDR3 bases are TGTGCCGGGGGGAAAGAGACCCAGTACTTC. The encoded protein is CAGGKETQYF.

This clone was counted only a few times. The rearrangement links TRBV5-6 to TRBJ2-1; D ambiguous. V was pared by 0 bases and J by 0 bases, with 10 bases between. The CDR3 is 16 residues long. Germline V lookup: CDR1 SGHDT, CDR2 YYEEEE. The DNA of the CDR3 is TGTGCCAGCAGCTTGGCCAGTTTCCCCTCCTACAATGAGCAGTTCTTC. It yields the protein CASSLASFPSYNEQFF.

By proportion, this clone is medium-sized. The rearrangement joins TRBV7-2 to TRBJ1-1; tentatively, D is TRBD1 (6 bases). Trimming removed 5 bases from V and 5 bases from J, with 12 bases in between. This CDR3 has 13 amino acids. Germline V CDR1 and CDR2: SGHTA, FQGNSA. The CDR3 region is CASSLTQGTEAFF. Written as DNA, the CDR3 is TGTGCCAGCAGCCTAACGCAGGGGACTGAAGCTTTCTTT.

This chain uses TRBV4-2 with TRBJ2-1, with 12 bases fitting TRBD2. CDR1 LGHNA and CDR2 YNFKEQ come from the germline V gene. Unmatched junction bases numbered 1, after V lost 0 bases and J lost 10 bases. The CDR3 covers 14 residues. The DNA for the CDR3 is TGTGCCAGCAGCCAAGAAACTAGCGGGGGGGAGCAGTTCTTC. Residues: CASSQETSGGEQFF.

The chain employs TRBV19 and TRBJ1-5; TRBD1 aligns across 9 bases. The V gene's germline CDR1 is LNHDA and CDR2 SQIVND (reference sequence). The CDR3 sequence is 16 residues long. J gave up 3 bases and V 5 bases, and 8 bases lay outside the gene matches. CDR3 nucleotide sequence: TGTGCCAGTAGTCTCGGCCGGGACAGGGACAATCAGCCCCAGCATTTT. This sequence encodes CASSLGRDRDNQPQHF.

V is TRBV11-2 and J is TRBJ2-7, with 10 bases matching TRBD2. V gave up 0 bases and J gave up 6 bases; unmatched junction bases: 5. Looked up from germline, CDR1 is SGHAT and CDR2 is FQNNGV. The CDR3 is made up of 15 amino acids. Here the CDR3 reads CASSLEGAGGTEQYF. The CDR3 region has the DNA TGTGCCAGCAGCTTAGAGGGAGCGGGAGGGACCGAGCAGTACTTC.

This CDR3 is CSARGASGTNEQFF. In nucleotides, the CDR3 is TGCAGCGCCCGAGGCGCTAGCGGGACCAATGAGCAGTTCTTC. The chain carries TRBV29-1 and TRBJ2-1, with 9 bases lining up with TRBD2. With 7 bases clipped from V and 6 bases from J, the junction kept 10 bases outside the gene matches. The CDR3 runs 14 residues. In germline, CDR1 is SQVTM, CDR2 ANQGSEA.

This clone has more than one count but fewer than ten. This chain joins TRBV4-2 and TRBJ2-1; D is possibly TRBD2 (5 bases). V shed 0 bases and J shed 8 bases, with 8 bases lying between them. The CDR3 extends over 13 amino acids. Germline CDR1 is LGHNA and CDR2 is YNFKEQ. The CDR3 protein is CASSQDTGDEQFF. In DNA form, the CDR3 reads TGTGCCAGCAGCCAAGACACCGGGGATGAGCAGTTCTTC.

The J gene is TRBJ2-3, the V gene TRBV6-1, with D perhaps TRBD2 (5 bases). This CDR3 is 16 amino acids long. Trimming shortened V by 4 bases and J by 1 base, and 15 bases separated the two germline ends. Germline V gives CDR1 MNHNS, CDR2 SASEGT. For the CDR3, the DNA is TGTGCCAGCAGTGCCAAGGACTTGAGGGGCACAGATACGCAGTATTTT. Translating it yields CASSAKDLRGTDTQYF.

The chain links TRBV6-5 to TRBJ1-2, with 8 bases identical to TRBD1. The CDR3 is 15 amino acids. Trimming took 5 bases from V and 4 from J; bases not matched to a gene: 9. Germline V gene lookup returns CDR1 MNHEY and CDR2 SVGAGI. The CDR3 bases are TGTGCCAGCAGTCTCCTGGACAGGGATGGCTATGGCTACACCTTC. This sequence encodes CASSLLDRDGYGYTF.

This clone has only a few counts. The chain is built from TRBV19 and TRBJ2-5; the match to TRBD2 covers 11 bases. V lost 5 bases to trimming and J lost 5 bases; unmatched junction nucleotides: 13. The CDR3 sequence is 17 residues long. Per the germline V gene, CDR1 is LNHDA and CDR2 is SQIVND (reference sequence). CDR3 in amino acids: CASSFARASGRRETQYF. The CDR3 nucleotides read TGTGCCAGTAGTTTTGCCCGGGCTAGCGGGAGGAGGGAGACCCAGTACTTC.